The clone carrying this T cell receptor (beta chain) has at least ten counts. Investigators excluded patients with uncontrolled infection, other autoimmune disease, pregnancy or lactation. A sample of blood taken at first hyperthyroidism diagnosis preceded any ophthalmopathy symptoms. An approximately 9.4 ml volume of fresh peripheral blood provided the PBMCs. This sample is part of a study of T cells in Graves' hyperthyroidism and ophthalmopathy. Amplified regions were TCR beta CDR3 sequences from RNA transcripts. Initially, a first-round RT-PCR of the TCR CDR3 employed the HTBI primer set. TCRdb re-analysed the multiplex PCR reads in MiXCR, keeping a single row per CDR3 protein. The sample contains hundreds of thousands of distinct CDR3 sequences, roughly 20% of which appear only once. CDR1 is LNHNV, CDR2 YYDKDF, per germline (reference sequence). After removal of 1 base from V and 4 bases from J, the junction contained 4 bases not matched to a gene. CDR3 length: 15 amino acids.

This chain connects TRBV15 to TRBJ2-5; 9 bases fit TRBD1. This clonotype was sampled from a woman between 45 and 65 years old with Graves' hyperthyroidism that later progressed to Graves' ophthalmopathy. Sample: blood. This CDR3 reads CATSRAGQGAETQYF. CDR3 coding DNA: TGTGCCACCAGCAGAGCGGGACAGGGTGCAGAGACCCAGTACTTC.